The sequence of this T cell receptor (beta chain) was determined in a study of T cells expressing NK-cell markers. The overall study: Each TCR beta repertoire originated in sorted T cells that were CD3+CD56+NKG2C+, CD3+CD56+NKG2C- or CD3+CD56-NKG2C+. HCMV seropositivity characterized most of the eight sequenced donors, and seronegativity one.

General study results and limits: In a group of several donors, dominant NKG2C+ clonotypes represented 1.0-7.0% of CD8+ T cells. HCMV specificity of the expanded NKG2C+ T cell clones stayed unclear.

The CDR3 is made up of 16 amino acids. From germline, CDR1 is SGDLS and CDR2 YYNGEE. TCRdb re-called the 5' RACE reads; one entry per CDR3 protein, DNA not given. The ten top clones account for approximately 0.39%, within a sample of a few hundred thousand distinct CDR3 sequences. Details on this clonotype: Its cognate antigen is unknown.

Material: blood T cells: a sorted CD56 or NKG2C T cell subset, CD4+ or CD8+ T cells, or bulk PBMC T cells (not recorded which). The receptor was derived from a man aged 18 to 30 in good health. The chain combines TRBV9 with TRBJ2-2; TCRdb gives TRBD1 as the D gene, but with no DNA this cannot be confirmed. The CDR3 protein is CASSADRARNTGELFF.